This entry lists 18 T cell receptor beta chains sequenced from one sample in a study of T cells in Graves' hyperthyroidism and ophthalmopathy (dated by TCRdb to about 2019). The protocol used for the library was multiplex PCR. Sequenced on an Illumina HiSeq 2000. The TCR beta CDR3 regions were amplified from RNA transcripts. The first round of RT-PCR for the TCR CDR3 was performed with the HTBI primer set and the Qiagen OneStep RT-PCR kit. TCRdb cleaned the public reads at Q25 with fastp, built clones with MiXCR and kept in-frame beta chains. All rows with the same CDR3 protein become a single entry with the most common DNA and genes. The sample profile shows 650,000 to 750,000 distinct CDR3 sequences; approximately 15% of them were found once. The top ten hold roughly 10% of the sample. The source material was blood. The receptors were gathered from a woman aged 18-29 years with Graves' hyperthyroidism.

This clonotype came up many times. This chain connects TRBV6-2 or TRBV6-3 to TRBJ2-1; TRBD1 agrees at 8 bases. The CDR3 spans 18 residues. Germline V gene lookup returns CDR1 MNHEY and CDR2 SVGEGT. Trimming took 0 bases from V and 7 from J; bases not matched to a gene: 14. CDR3: CASSYSLLSRDRWNEQFF. The CDR3 region has the DNA TGTGCCAGCAGTTACTCGTTGCTTTCGCGGGACAGGTGGAATGAGCAGTTCTTC.

This clonotype was seen a handful of times. The V and J genes are TRBV24-1 and TRBJ1-2; 11 bases map to TRBD1. Germline lookup yields CDR1 KGHDR and CDR2 SFDVKD. CDR3 length: 13 amino acids. V was clipped by 10 bases and J by 8 bases; unmatched bases: 8. The CDR3, as DNA: TGTGCCACGGAGGACAGGGGGCTGGGAGGCTACACCTTC. This encodes CATEDRGLGGYTF.

A note on this clonotype: A much bigger clone sits one base away, suggesting this may be a read error. The chain combines TRBV20-1 with TRBJ2-3; weak D call: TRBD2 (5 bases). This CDR3 spans 14 amino acids. CDR1 is DFQATT, CDR2 SNEGSKA, per germline (reference sequence). V was clipped by 6 bases and J by 4 bases, with 17 bases between them. Here the CDR3 DNA reads TGCAGTGCGAGGGATGTCGTTGCGCCAGATACGCAGTATTTT. It yields the protein CSARDVVAPDTQYF.

This clonotype was seen only a few times. The chain is built from TRBV12-3 or TRBV12-4 and TRBJ2-3, with D possibly TRBD1 on 6 matching bases. This CDR3 has 15 amino acids. Trimming stripped 3 bases from V and 4 bases from J, with 14 bases between. In DNA form, the CDR3 reads TGTGCCAGCAGTTTGACGGGACAAAGCTCAGATACGCAGTATTTT. Its protein is CASSLTGQSSDTQYF.

This clonotype was observed many times. The CDR3 bases are TGTGCCAGCACACCGGGACAGGCCGTCGGAGGGGTCCCCTGGGAGCAGTACTTC. The encoded protein is CASTPGQAVGGVPWEQYF. The genes are TRBV9 and TRBJ2-7; 8 bases match TRBD1. This CDR3 region has 18 residues. The J segment lost 7 bases and the V segment lost 6 bases, leaving 24 bases of the junction unmatched. Germline CDR1 SGDLS, CDR2 YYNGEE.

This clonotype appeared many times. This chain uses TRBV2 with TRBJ1-4; 8 positions match TRBD1. This CDR3 contains 18 residues. The ends lost 2 bases at V and 7 bases at J; junction bases unmatched: 15. CDR1 and CDR2 from the germline V gene are SNHLY and FYNNEI. The CDR3 region is CASSERARVAGGGEKLFF. The CDR3 DNA sequence: TGTGCCAGCAGTGAAAGGGCCAGGGTTGCAGGGGGCGGTGAAAAACTGTTTTTT.

This clonotype appeared many times. J is TRBJ2-7 and V is TRBV13, with D unclear. The V gene's germline CDR1 is PRHDT and CDR2 FYEKMQ (reference sequence). Trimming cost V 3 bases and J 4 bases, with 7 bases left between them. CDR3 length: 12 amino acids. CDR3 DNA: TGTGCCAGCAGCTTGATGCCTTACGAGCAGTACTTC. Translation gives CASSLMPYEQYF.

In its sample, this clonotype was seen many times. The chain recombines TRBV5-8 with TRBJ1-6; the match to TRBD1 covers 7 bases. Trimming cost V 4 bases and J 10 bases; bases outside gene matches: 14. The CDR3 covers 16 residues. CDR1 is SGHTS, CDR2 YDEGEE, per germline. Here the CDR3 reads CASSHLATGTNSPLHF. The DNA for the CDR3 is TGTGCCAGCAGCCACTTGGCGACAGGGACCAACTCACCCCTCCACTTT.

There are many counts of this clonotype. The chain joins TRBV7-9 to TRBJ2-3; no definite D call. Deletions cut 4 bases from V and 6 bases from J, with 11 bases between. The CDR3 sequence is 13 residues long. Looked up from germline, CDR1 is SEHNR and CDR2 is FQNEAQ (reference sequence). The CDR3 nucleotides read TGTGCCAGCAGCTCAACCATCTCTGATACGCAGTATTTT. Protein product: CASSSTISDTQYF. Together with reference TRBV7-9 and TRBJ2-3, the CDR3 gives the full variable domain: DTGVSQNPRHKITKRGQNVTFRCDPISEHNRLYWYRQTLGQGPEFLTYFQNEAQLEKSRLLSDRFSAERPKGSFSTLEIQRTEQGDSAMYLCASSSTISDTQYFGPGTRLTVL.

The gene calls are TRBV30 and TRBJ2-7; 7 bases line up with TRBD2. The CDR3 contains 13 residues. CDR1 is GTSNPN, CDR2 SVGIG, per germline (reference sequence). The V gene end was trimmed by 8 bases and the J gene end by 3 bases; junction bases not matched to a gene: 10. CDR3 DNA: TGTGCCCGGACTAAGGGGAGGGGCTACGAGCAGTACTTC. It specifies CARTKGRGYEQYF.

This clonotype was picked up many times. V gene TRBV15 combines with J gene TRBJ2-1, with a weak D call TRBD2 (6 bases). Trimming took off 3 bases at V and 2 bases at J, with 17 bases between the two ends. The germline V gene encodes CDR1 LNHNV and CDR2 YYDKDF (reference sequence). The CDR3 spans 17 residues. CDR3 coding DNA: TGTGCCACCAGCAGTACCGTCGGAGGGAGTACCTACAATGAGCAGTTCTTC. As protein: CATSSTVGGSTYNEQFF.

There are many counts of this clonotype. The chain employs TRBV7-9 and TRBJ2-2; 14 bases are a match to TRBD2. J was trimmed by 2 bases and V by 5 bases; bases with no gene match: 7. Germline CDR1 reads SEHNR; CDR2 reads FQNEAQ (reference sequence). The CDR3 length is 18 residues. CDR3 nucleotides: TGTGCCAGCAGCCGCCCGACTAGCGGGAGGGCTAACACCGGGGAGCTGTTTTTT. Translating it yields CASSRPTSGRANTGELFF.

The V and J genes are TRBV25-1 and TRBJ1-1, with D possibly matching TRBD1 (5 bases). The CDR3 runs to 13 residues. Germline loops: CDR1 MGHDK, CDR2 SYGVNS. V gave up 6 bases and J gave up 5 bases, with 13 bases separating them. The CDR3 nucleotides are TGTGCCAGCAGGGACTACCGGGGGACTGAAGCTTTCTTT. It encodes CASRDYRGTEAFF.

The chain carries TRBV10-3 and TRBJ1-5, with D tentatively TRBD1 (5 bases). V was shortened by 0 bases and J by 3 bases, with 24 bases between the two germline ends. Germline CDR1 and CDR2: ENHRY and SYGVKD. The CDR3 is 20 residues long. The CDR3 DNA is TGTGCCATCAGTGAGTCGAACCTAGAGGCGCGAGACAGTCCCAATCAGCCCCAGCATTTT. Its translation is CAISESNLEARDSPNQPQHF.

This clonotype was counted many times. The chain carries TRBV13 and TRBJ2-5; TRBD2 aligns across 8 bases. The CDR3 has 14 residues. Trimming took 6 bases from V and 5 from J; bases not matched to a gene: 8. Germline assignment: CDR1 PRHDT and CDR2 FYEKMQ (reference sequence). CDR3 sequence reads: CASRSAGGRETQYF. The DNA of the CDR3 is TGTGCCAGCAGATCCGCGGGGGGTCGGGAGACCCAGTACTTC.

This clonotype came up a few times. The genes are TRBV7-9 and TRBJ1-5, with 8 bases identical to TRBD1. The CDR3 consists of 19 residues. With V trimmed by 5 bases and J by 0 bases, 15 bases remained unmatched. Germline V gives CDR1 SEHNR, CDR2 FQNEAQ (reference sequence). CDR3 residues: CASSLYMVRGRFSNQPQHF. The CDR3 bases are TGTGCCAGCAGCCTCTATATGGTCAGGGGGCGTTTTAGCAATCAGCCCCAGCATTTT. Drawing the rest from reference TRBV7-9 and TRBJ1-5, the complete variable domain is DTGVSQNPRHKITKRGQNVTFRCDPISEHNRLYWYRQTLGQGPEFLTYFQNEAQLEKSRLLSDRFSAERPKGSFSTLEIQRTEQGDSAMYLCASSLYMVRGRFSNQPQHFGDGTRLSIL.

V usage is TRBV29-1 and J usage is TRBJ2-5; D is perhaps TRBD2 (6 bases). This CDR3 region has 13 residues. Germline CDR1 reads SQVTM; CDR2 reads ANQGSEA. With 1 base removed from V and 7 bases from J, the gap between germline ends came to 13 bases. CDR3 protein: CSVEAGTRGTQYF. In nucleotides, the CDR3 is TGCAGCGTTGAAGCCGGGACTCGAGGGACCCAGTACTTC.

In its sample, this clonotype was seen a few times. V usage is TRBV28 and J usage is TRBJ1-5, with D unclear. Per the germline V gene, CDR1 is MDHEN and CDR2 is SYDVKM. This CDR3 is 14 amino acids long. V lost 6 bases and J 0 bases, leaving 9 bases between the germline ends. The CDR3 DNA is TGTGCCAGCAGCCCAAGCTATAGCAATCAGCCCCAGCATTTT. This translates into CASSPSYSNQPQHF. The full variable domain, rest sourced from reference TRBV28 and TRBJ1-5, is DVKVTQSSRYLVKRTGEKVFLECVQDMDHENMFWYRQDPGLGLRLIYFSYDVKMKEKGDIPEGYSVSREKKERFSLILESASTNQTSMYLCASSPSYSNQPQHFGDGTRLSIL.